Below, 26 T cell receptor beta chains from the same sample are listed, as sequenced in a study of blood T cells in healthy people across ages. A second roughly 7 to 11 cycle PCR used barcoded and J-beta primers. A single record per CDR3 protein comes from TCRdb applying MiXCR to the 5' RACE reads. Among hundreds of thousands of distinct CDR3 sequences listed, 25% were seen once. These data were also filed under a second study, of T cells of mothers and their children.

The source material was blood. The receptor source for this set is a boy between 10 and 17 years old in good health.

V gene TRBV4-1 combines with J gene TRBJ1-1; possible D gene TRBD1, 5 bases. CDR3 size: 13 residues. Trimming took 9 bases from V and 4 from J, leaving 15 bases between them. Germline lookup yields CDR1 MGHRA and CDR2 YSYEKL. In DNA, the CDR3 is TGCGCCAGTGAAGGGACCTCGGGCACTGAAGCTTTCTTT. Amino acid sequence: CASEGTSGTEAFF.

The chain couples TRBV4-1 to TRBJ2-3; D possibly matches TRBD1 or TRBD2 (5 bases each). The CDR3 is made up of 15 amino acids. V dropped 1 base and J dropped 6 bases, with 14 bases sitting between them. CDR1 MGHRA and CDR2 YSYEKL come from the germline V gene. CDR3 in amino acids: CASSQGGSQRDTQYF. In DNA form, the CDR3 reads TGCGCCAGCAGCCAAGGGGGGAGCCAAAGGGATACGCAGTATTTT.

The rearrangement links TRBV6-2 or TRBV6-3 to TRBJ2-1; 8 nucleotides agree with TRBD2. J gave up 7 bases and V 7 bases, and 9 bases lay outside the gene matches. Looked up from germline, CDR1 is MNHEY and CDR2 is SVGEGT. This CDR3 comprises 14 residues. The CDR3 region has the DNA TGTGCCAGCACCCGGAGCGGGAGCGGGAATGAGCAGTTCTTC. It specifies CASTRSGSGNEQFF.

A note on this clonotype: Relative to the germline gene, one junction end is altered; a read error may explain this. This sequence joins TRBV12-3 or TRBV12-4 and TRBJ1-3; D is undetermined. The CDR3 has 16 residues. The CDR3 region has the DNA TGTGCCAGCAGTTTAGGTCTTCTAACCTCTGGAAGCACCATATATTTT. This codes for CASSLGLLTSGSTIYF.

This clonotype was detected a few times. The chain carries TRBV3-1 and TRBJ2-5, with no clear D. Trimming stripped 4 bases from V and 5 bases from J, with 17 bases between. The germline gives CDR1 LGHDT, CDR2 YNNKEL (reference sequence). CDR3 length equals 15 residues. DNA for the CDR3: TGTGCCAGCAGCCCCAGAGTCCCGCGACGGGAGACCCAGTACTTC. This encodes CASSPRVPRRETQYF.

The chain links TRBV4-1 to TRBJ2-5; 9 bases fit TRBD2. The last part of the DNA fits TRBJ2-1 better; the J call may be wrong. This CDR3 is built from 16 residues. The germline V gene encodes CDR1 MGHRA and CDR2 YSYEKL. The CDR3 region is CASSQDWASGDNEQFF. The CDR3 DNA reads TGCGCCAGCAGCCAAGATTGGGCTAGCGGGGACAATGAGCAGTTCTTC.

This clonotype was counted a few times. The V call is TRBV20-1, the J call TRBJ1-2; a weak D match, TRBD1 (6 bases). Germline lookup yields CDR1 DFQATT and CDR2 SNEGSKA (reference sequence). V shed 3 bases and J shed 0 bases, with 17 bases lying between them. This CDR3 is 16 amino acids long. In nucleotides, the CDR3 is TGCAGTGCTAGTATGCTCCGGGGGGCGTCTAACTATGGCTACACCTTC. This codes for CSASMLRGASNYGYTF.

This clonotype was detected only a few times. The V gene is TRBV29-1, the J gene TRBJ2-2; 8 bases map to TRBD1. The junction had 8 bases not matched to a gene; V was cut back by 6 bases and J by 2 bases. The length of the CDR3 is 15 residues. Germline assignment: CDR1 SQVTM and CDR2 ANQGSEA. The CDR3 loop reads CSVYAGQGNTGELFF. In DNA, the CDR3 is TGCAGCGTATACGCCGGACAGGGCAACACCGGGGAGCTGTTTTTT.

V gene TRBV13 combines with J gene TRBJ1-1; D uncertain. Trimming shortened V by 3 bases and J by 4 bases, and 6 bases separated the two germline ends. The germline V gene encodes CDR1 PRHDT and CDR2 FYEKMQ (reference sequence). The CDR3 has 12 amino acids. The CDR3 sequence: CASSFTATEAFF. The CDR3, as DNA: TGTGCCAGCAGCTTTACAGCCACTGAAGCTTTCTTT.

This clonotype was recorded a few times. The chain recombines TRBV12-3 or TRBV12-4 with TRBJ2-7, with D perhaps TRBD2 (5 bases). The CDR3 contains 15 residues. Trimming removed 5 bases at V and 0 bases at J, with 14 bases between. The CDR3, as DNA: TGTGCCAGCAGTATTAGAACGGGAAGCTCCTACGAGCAGTACTTC. Protein product: CASSIRTGSSYEQYF.

CDR3 amino acids: CASSQMIPDEQYF. The CDR3 nucleotides read TGTGCCAGCAGCCAGATGATACCGGACGAGCAGTACTTC. The V call is TRBV3-1, the J call TRBJ2-7; no clear D gene. CDR3 length equals 13 residues. CDR1 and CDR2 (germline): LGHDT, YNNKEL (reference sequence). The germline V and J ends were trimmed by 3 bases and 5 bases, with 11 bases remaining between them.

This clonotype occurred a few times. This sequence joins TRBV4-1 and TRBJ2-2; 11 positions match TRBD2. The CDR3 length is 16 residues. V shed 2 bases, J shed 3 bases, and the junction held 2 bases outside the gene matches. Germline V CDR1 and CDR2: MGHRA, YSYEKL. The CDR3 DNA sequence: TGCGCCAGCAGCCAAAGACTAGCGGGATACACCGGGGAGCTGTTTTTT. Translated: CASSQRLAGYTGELFF.

This clonotype was counted only a few times. The chain links TRBV28 to TRBJ1-6; 12 bases map to TRBD1. J gave up 8 bases and V 2 bases, and 4 bases lay outside the gene matches. The CDR3 has 16 residues. CDR1 MDHEN and CDR2 SYDVKM come from the germline V gene. The CDR3 protein is CASSLIGTGGYSPLHF. The CDR3 DNA reads as TGTGCCAGCAGTTTAATCGGGACAGGGGGCTATTCACCCCTCCACTTT.

The chain is built from TRBV20-1 and TRBJ2-5, with 10 bases lining up with TRBD2. The junction had 2 bases not matched to a gene; V was cut back by 0 bases and J by 4 bases. Germline V gives CDR1 DFQATT, CDR2 SNEGSKA (reference sequence). The CDR3 loop spans 14 amino acids. The chain's CDR3 is CSARDTSGIETQYF. DNA of the CDR3: TGCAGTGCTAGAGATACTAGCGGGATAGAGACCCAGTACTTC.

The rearrangement links TRBV7-9 to TRBJ1-1; D remains unclear. In germline, CDR1 is SEHNR, CDR2 FQNEAQ (reference sequence). Trimming removed 2 bases at V and 2 bases at J, with 9 bases between. There are 14 residues in the CDR3. CDR3 amino acids: CASSLMRTNTEAFF. The CDR3 DNA sequence: TGTGCCAGCAGCTTAATGAGGACCAACACTGAAGCTTTCTTT.

This clonotype was counted only a few times. The rearrangement links TRBV7-3 to TRBJ2-1, with 7 bases matching TRBD2. This CDR3 contains 14 residues. V gave up 2 bases and J gave up 8 bases; unmatched junction bases: 6. CDR1 and CDR2 (germline): SGHTA, FQGTGA. The CDR3: CASSLAGVGDEQFF. DNA for the CDR3: TGTGCCAGCAGCTTAGCGGGAGTAGGCGATGAGCAGTTCTTC.

A few counts support this clonotype. V is TRBV25-1 and J is TRBJ1-5, with D perhaps TRBD1 (5 bases). The CDR3 sequence is 17 residues long. Germline lookup yields CDR1 MGHDK and CDR2 SYGVNS. V lost 3 bases, J lost 0 bases, and 15 bases lay in between. The CDR3 sequence is CASSDGGPSDSNQPQHF. The CDR3 bases are TGTGCCAGCAGTGATGGGGGACCGTCGGATAGCAATCAGCCCCAGCATTTT.

The chain employs TRBV14 and TRBJ2-5; TRBD1 or TRBD2 may be the D gene (6 bases each). The assigned J gene may be wrong: the sequence end matches TRBJ2-7 better. Germline V gene lookup returns CDR1 SGHDN and CDR2 FVKESK. The CDR3 totals 15 residues. The CDR3 DNA reads as TGTGCCAGCAGCCGGAGGGAAGGGGGGATCTACGAGCAGTACTTC. Amino acids: CASSRREGGIYEQYF.

J is TRBJ1-6 and V is TRBV6-5; TRBD1 is a possible D gene (5 bases). This CDR3 spans 14 amino acids. Trimming removed 7 bases from V and 3 bases from J, with 10 bases in between. The V gene's germline CDR1 is MNHEY and CDR2 SVGAGI. CDR3 nucleotide sequence: TGTGCCAGCACCGCCGGGGGCTATAATTCACCCCTCCACTTT. This encodes CASTAGGYNSPLHF.

The chain is built from TRBV20-1 and TRBJ2-7; 7 bases are a match to TRBD1. CDR1 is DFQATT and CDR2 is SNEGSKA in the germline V gene (reference sequence). The length of the CDR3 is 11 residues. Unmatched junction bases numbered 5, after V lost 0 bases and J lost 12 bases. Written as DNA, the CDR3 is TGCAGTGCTAGAGATAAGTCAGGGGGGTACTTC. It yields the protein CSARDKSGGYF.

The chain combines TRBV5-1 with TRBJ2-1; 9 bases align to TRBD1. With 3 bases clipped from V and 4 bases from J, the junction kept 5 bases outside the gene matches. Germline CDR1 is SGHRS and CDR2 is YFSETQ. CDR3 length: 15 residues. The CDR3 DNA reads TGCGCCAGCAGCTCCTCCGGGACAGGGTACAATGAGCAGTTCTTC. Protein: CASSSSGTGYNEQFF.

The gene calls are TRBV28 and TRBJ2-7, with a tentative D call TRBD1 (6 bases). The J call may be mistaken, given a closer DNA end match to TRBJ2-5. The CDR3 length is 16 residues. Germline CDR1 MDHEN, CDR2 SYDVKM. The CDR3 loop reads CASRQQGVGYQETQYF. DNA of the CDR3: TGTGCCAGCAGGCAACAGGGAGTGGGCTACCAAGAGACCCAGTACTTC.

V is TRBV4-2 and J is TRBJ2-1; 12 bases map to TRBD2. J lost 5 bases, V lost 0 bases, and 8 bases had no gene match. The CDR3 covers 18 residues. Germline V CDR1 and CDR2: LGHNA, YNFKEQ. The CDR3 sequence: CASSQDPTSGGLHNEQFF. CDR3 bases: TGTGCCAGCAGCCAAGATCCGACTAGCGGGGGCCTCCACAATGAGCAGTTCTTC.

This clonotype was seen a handful of times. A read error may account for a junction end that differs from germline. As DNA, the CDR3 is TGTGCTAGCAGCCCGGACAGGAACTACGCACAGCAGTACTTC. It translates to CASSPDRNYAQQYF. This rearrangement joins TRBV7-7 to TRBJ2-7, with 7 bases lining up with TRBD1. The CDR3 length is 14 residues. The germline gives CDR1 SSHAT, CDR2 FNYEAQ (reference sequence).

This clonotype was detected a few times. This chain uses TRBV25-1 with TRBJ2-1; possible D gene TRBD2, 6 bases. The germline CDR1 and CDR2 sequences are MGHDK and SYGVNS. The V and J ends lost 4 bases and 5 bases respectively, with 18 bases between them. The CDR3 consists of 16 residues. CDR3 amino acids: CASSVPGGRTNNEQFF. CDR3 nucleotide sequence: TGTGCCAGCAGTGTCCCCGGGGGTAGAACAAACAATGAGCAGTTCTTC.

A few counts support this clonotype. The genes are TRBV6-6 and TRBJ1-1; no firm D call. The V end lost 7 bases, the J end lost 2 bases, and 8 bases lay between the germline ends. The CDR3 totals 12 residues. Germline CDR1 MNHNY, CDR2 SVGAGI (reference sequence). The CDR3 DNA reads as TGTGCCAGCATTTTAGATAACACTGAAGCTTTCTTT. It specifies CASILDNTEAFF.